Below, 19 T cell receptor beta chains from the same sample are listed, as sequenced in a study of CD8+ T cells in alopecia areata. Regarding treatment: oral pan-JAK inhibitor, 5-10 mg twice daily. Obtained from alopecia areata patients were lesional scalp punch biopsies along with peripheral blood. Sequencing used cDNA as its template, made by extracting RNA and reverse transcribing it. Using immunoSEQ multiplex PCR, the repertoire was profiled, and TCRdb retains in-frame clones only, with some absent. The data hold about 6,900 clones, with around 70% observed a single time. The sample was skin, taken at week 4, from a patient treated with tofacitinib. The receptors were sampled from a human donor with alopecia areata.

This clone has just a few counts. The rearrangement links TRBV29-1 to TRBJ1-1; no clear D. Germline-derived CDR1 and CDR2 are SQVTM and ANQGSEA. There are 14 residues in the CDR3. V gave up 2 bases and J gave up 0 bases, with 10 bases separating them. CDR3 residues: CSVEIGYLNTEAFF. The CDR3 nucleotides are TGCAGCGTTGAAATTGGGTACTTGAACACTGAAGCTTTCTTT.

The J gene is TRBJ2-7, the V gene TRBV10-3; D is unclear. This CDR3 spans 13 amino acids. From germline, CDR1 is ENHRY and CDR2 SYGVKD. V lost 0 bases to trimming and J lost 5 bases, with 8 bases between them. CDR3 in amino acids: CAISESGSDEQYF. CDR3 bases: TGTGCCATCAGTGAGTCGGGCAGCGACGAGCAGTACTTC.

V gene TRBV15 combines with J gene TRBJ2-7; perhaps TRBD2 as D (6 bases). Germline V gene data show CDR1 as LNHNV and CDR2 as YYDKDF (reference sequence). This CDR3 has 16 residues. Trimming pared 4 bases from V and 1 base from J, leaving 17 bases between. DNA for the CDR3: TGTGCCACCAGCAAGGGCCTCGGGGGTTTATCCTACGAGCAGTACTTC. Residues: CATSKGLGGLSYEQYF. Filled out from reference TRBV15 and TRBJ2-7, the complete variable domain reads DAMVIQNPRYQVTQFGKPVTLSCSQTLNHNVMYWYQQKSSQAPKLLFHYYDKDFNNEADTPDNFQSRRPNTSFCFLDIRSPGLGDTAMYLCATSKGLGGLSYEQYFGPGTRLTVT.

J is TRBJ2-1 and V is TRBV23-1, with 9 bases fitting TRBD1. TRBV23-1 is identified as an open reading frame with a role that is uncertain. The CDR3 contains 21 residues. V gave up 2 bases and J gave up 4 bases; unmatched junction bases: 21. The CDR3 sequence: CASSQAQWDRVWPLKYNEQFF. In nucleotides, the CDR3 is TGCGCCAGCAGTCAAGCGCAGTGGGACAGGGTCTGGCCCTTGAAATACAATGAGCAGTTCTTC.

This clone was counted only a few times. V and J are TRBV2 and TRBJ1-1; 9 nucleotides match TRBD1. Germline loops: CDR1 SNHLY, CDR2 FYNNEI. With 6 bases clipped from V and 7 bases from J, the junction kept 6 bases outside the gene matches. The CDR3 runs to 13 residues. The CDR3 DNA reads TGTGCCAGCAGCGCTCAGACAGGGGGTGAAGCTTTCTTT. Translating gives CASSAQTGGEAFF.

The chain uses TRBV2 and TRBJ1-5; no definite D call. The CDR3 has 15 amino acids. V gave up 7 bases and J gave up 0 bases, with 13 bases separating them. From germline, CDR1 is SNHLY and CDR2 FYNNEI. The CDR3 loop is CASNKGTGSNQPQHF. CDR3 nucleotides: TGTGCCAGCAACAAGGGCACCGGTAGCAATCAGCCCCAGCATTTT.

The chain joins TRBV5-1 to TRBJ2-6, with D possibly TRBD2 on 6 matching bases. Germline CDR1 reads SGHRS; CDR2 reads YFSETQ. CDR3 length: 17 residues. The V gene lost 4 bases and the J gene lost 0 bases, with 14 bases spanning the gap. The CDR3 here is CASSPLGGDSGANVLTF. CDR3 in DNA: TGCGCCAGCAGCCCCCTCGGGGGTGACTCTGGGGCCAACGTCCTGACTTTC.

The V gene is TRBV7-3, the J gene TRBJ1-1, with D possibly being TRBD1 (5 bases). V dropped 4 bases and J dropped 4 bases, with 19 bases sitting between them. The CDR3 totals 16 residues. Germline-derived CDR1 and CDR2 are SGHTA and FQGTGA. The CDR3 coding sequence is TGTGCCAGCAGCTCCTCCGTAGGCTCCGGGGGCACTGAAGCTTTCTTT. It is translated as CASSSSVGSGGTEAFF.

This clone has just a few counts. This sequence joins TRBV5-8 and TRBJ1-1; D gene ambiguous. With 1 base removed from V and 1 base from J, the gap between germline ends came to 5 bases. This CDR3 spans 13 amino acids. CDR1 and CDR2 (germline): SGHTS, YDEGEE. The CDR3, as DNA: TGTGCCAGCAGCTTGTTTCGGAACACTGAAGCTTTCTTT. Residues: CASSLFRNTEAFF.

The chain recombines TRBV27 with TRBJ2-1, with D uncertain. The V end lost 5 bases, the J end lost 0 bases, and 14 bases lay between the germline ends. This CDR3 has 16 residues. CDR1 is MNHEY, CDR2 SMNVEV, per germline (reference sequence). The DNA of the CDR3 is TGTGCCAGCAGTCGCGTACGGGTGAGCTCCTACAATGAGCAGTTCTTC. Encoded protein: CASSRVRVSSYNEQFF.

In the case of this clone: In the same sample, other DNA sequences code for this CDR3. The chain carries TRBV7-9 and TRBJ2-7; TRBD1 aligns across 8 bases. This CDR3 is built from 14 residues. With V trimmed by 5 bases and J by 5 bases, 8 bases remained unmatched. The germline V gene has CDR1 SEHNR and CDR2 FQNEAQ (reference sequence). CDR3 sequence reads: CASSPGQGIDEQYF. Written as DNA, the CDR3 is TGTGCCAGCAGCCCCGGACAGGGAATCGACGAGCAGTACTTC.

The CDR3 DNA reads TGTGCCAGCTCACCAGCCGGGGGCGGAGACAGCAATCAGCCCCAGCATTTT. Translated: CASSPAGGGDSNQPQHF. The V and J genes are TRBV18 and TRBJ1-5; TRBD1 might be the D (6 bases). V lost 2 bases and J 1 base, leaving 15 bases between the germline ends. This CDR3 contains 17 residues. The germline CDR1 and CDR2 sequences are KGHSH and LQKENI.

The V gene is TRBV2, the J gene TRBJ2-3; D call uncertain. This CDR3 is 12 amino acids long. From germline, CDR1 is SNHLY and CDR2 FYNNEI. Trimming removed 7 bases at V and 1 base at J, with 6 bases between. CDR3 residues: CASKAGTDTQYF. The CDR3 bases are TGTGCCAGCAAGGCAGGCACAGATACGCAGTATTTT.

V usage is TRBV4-2 and J usage is TRBJ2-1, with TRBD2 matching over 14 bases. The CDR3 spans 17 residues. The germline gives CDR1 LGHNA, CDR2 YNFKEQ. V shed 4 bases, J shed 8 bases, and the junction held 10 bases outside the gene matches. The CDR3 nucleotides read TGTGCCAGCAGCCTGGTGACGGGACTAGCGGGAGCCCATGAGCAGTTCTTC. Protein sequence: CASSLVTGLAGAHEQFF.

This clone turned up a few times. The chain has TRBV30 and TRBJ2-1; D remains unclear. The CDR3 is 10 residues long. V lost 1 base and J 10 bases, leaving 5 bases between the germline ends. Germline V gene sequence: CDR1 GTSNPN, CDR2 SVGIG (reference sequence). The CDR3 protein is CAWSAAEQFF. The DNA of the CDR3 is TGTGCCTGGAGTGCGGCAGAGCAGTTCTTC.

The chain couples TRBV18 to TRBJ2-7; no definite D call. V was shortened by 1 base and J by 4 bases, with 14 bases between the two germline ends. Germline V CDR1 and CDR2: KGHSH, LQKENI. This CDR3 region has 15 residues. The DNA of the CDR3 is TGTGCCAGCTCACCACTTAGGAAATATATATACGAGCAGTACTTC. Protein product: CASSPLRKYIYEQYF.

This clone has a single count. This chain joins TRBV6-4 and TRBJ1-1; D gene uncertain. The CDR3 contains 13 residues. The germline V gene encodes CDR1 MRHNA and CDR2 SNTAGT. V was cut by 3 bases and J by 4 bases, with 9 bases left in between. This CDR3 reads CASSEGWGTEAFF. The CDR3, as DNA: TGTGCCAGCAGTGAGGGGTGGGGCACTGAAGCTTTCTTT.

The chain carries TRBV5-1 and TRBJ1-1; D is unclear. V was cut by 1 base and J by 3 bases, with 10 bases left in between. This CDR3 is built from 14 residues. Germline-derived CDR1 and CDR2 are SGHRS and YFSETQ. The CDR3 bases are TGCGCCAGCAGCTTGTTACCAGAAGACACTGAAGCTTTCTTT. Translated: CASSLLPEDTEAFF.

This rearrangement joins TRBV5-1 to TRBJ2-3; D may be TRBD2 (5 bases). This CDR3 is built from 15 residues. V dropped 0 bases and J dropped 4 bases, with 12 bases sitting between them. CDR1 and CDR2 (germline): SGHRS, YFSETQ. The CDR3 protein is CASSLVIGRADTQYF. In DNA, the CDR3 is TGCGCCAGCAGCTTGGTCATAGGGCGGGCAGATACGCAGTATTTT.